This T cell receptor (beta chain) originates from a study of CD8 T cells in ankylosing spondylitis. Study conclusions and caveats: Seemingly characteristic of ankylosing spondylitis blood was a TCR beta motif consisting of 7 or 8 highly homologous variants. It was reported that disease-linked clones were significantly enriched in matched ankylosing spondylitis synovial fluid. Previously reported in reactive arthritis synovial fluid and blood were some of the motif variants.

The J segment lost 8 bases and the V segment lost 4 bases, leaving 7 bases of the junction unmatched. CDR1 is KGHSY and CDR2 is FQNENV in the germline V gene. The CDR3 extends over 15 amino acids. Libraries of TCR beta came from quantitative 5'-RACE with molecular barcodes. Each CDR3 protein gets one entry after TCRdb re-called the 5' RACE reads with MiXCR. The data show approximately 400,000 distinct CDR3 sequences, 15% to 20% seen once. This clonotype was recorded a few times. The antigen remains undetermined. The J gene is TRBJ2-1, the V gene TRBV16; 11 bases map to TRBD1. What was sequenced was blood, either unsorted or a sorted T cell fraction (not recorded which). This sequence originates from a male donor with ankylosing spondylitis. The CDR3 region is CASSLSGTGGDEQFF. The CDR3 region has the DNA TGTGCCAGCAGCCTTTCCGGGACAGGGGGGGATGAGCAGTTCTTC.